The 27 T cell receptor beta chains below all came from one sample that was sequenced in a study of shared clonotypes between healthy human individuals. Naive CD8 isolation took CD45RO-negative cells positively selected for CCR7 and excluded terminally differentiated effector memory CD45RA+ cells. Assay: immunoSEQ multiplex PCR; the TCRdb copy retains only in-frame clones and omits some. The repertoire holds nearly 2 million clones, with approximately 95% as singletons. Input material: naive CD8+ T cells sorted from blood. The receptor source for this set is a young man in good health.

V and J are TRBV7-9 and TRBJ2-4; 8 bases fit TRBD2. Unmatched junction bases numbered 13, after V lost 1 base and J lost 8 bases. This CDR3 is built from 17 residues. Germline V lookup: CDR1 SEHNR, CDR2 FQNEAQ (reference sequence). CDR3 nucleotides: TGTGCCAGCAGCTTAGAGTCTAGCGGGTACCTCCCAGACATTCAGTACTTC. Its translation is CASSLESSGYLPDIQYF.

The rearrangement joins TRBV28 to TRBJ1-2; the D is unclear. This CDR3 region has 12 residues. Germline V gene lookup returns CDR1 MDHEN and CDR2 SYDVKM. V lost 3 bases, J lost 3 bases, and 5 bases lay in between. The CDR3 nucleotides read TGTGCCAGCAGTTTCTCCGACTATGGCTACACCTTC. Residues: CASSFSDYGYTF.

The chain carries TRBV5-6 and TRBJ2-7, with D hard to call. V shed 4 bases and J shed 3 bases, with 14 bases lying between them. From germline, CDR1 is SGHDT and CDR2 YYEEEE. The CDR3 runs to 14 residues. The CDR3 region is CASSTGSSVYEQYF. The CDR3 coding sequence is TGTGCCAGCAGCACGGGCTCCAGCGTCTACGAGCAGTACTTC.

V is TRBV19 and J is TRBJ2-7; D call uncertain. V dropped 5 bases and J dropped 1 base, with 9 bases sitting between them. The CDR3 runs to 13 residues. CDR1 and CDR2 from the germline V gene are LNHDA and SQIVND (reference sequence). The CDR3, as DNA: TGTGCCAGTAGTTTCGGGTCTTCCTACGAGCAGTACTTC. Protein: CASSFGSSYEQYF.

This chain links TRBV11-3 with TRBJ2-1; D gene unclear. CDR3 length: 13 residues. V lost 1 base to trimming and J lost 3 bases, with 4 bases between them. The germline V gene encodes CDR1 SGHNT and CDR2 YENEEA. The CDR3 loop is CASSLVGYNEQFF. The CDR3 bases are TGTGCCAGCAGCTTAGTAGGCTACAATGAGCAGTTCTTC.

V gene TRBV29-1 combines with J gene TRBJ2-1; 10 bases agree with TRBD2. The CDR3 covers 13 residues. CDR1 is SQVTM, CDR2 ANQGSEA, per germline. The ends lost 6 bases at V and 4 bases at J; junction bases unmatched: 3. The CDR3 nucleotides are TGCAGCGTGGGACTAGCGCCTTACAATGAGCAGTTCTTC. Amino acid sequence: CSVGLAPYNEQFF.

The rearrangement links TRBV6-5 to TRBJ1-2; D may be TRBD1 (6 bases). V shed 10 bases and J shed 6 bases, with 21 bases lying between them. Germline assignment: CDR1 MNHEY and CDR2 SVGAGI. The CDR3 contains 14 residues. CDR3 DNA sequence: TGTGCCACCTCTATCAATACAGGGCACCATGGCTACACCTTC. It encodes CATSINTGHHGYTF.

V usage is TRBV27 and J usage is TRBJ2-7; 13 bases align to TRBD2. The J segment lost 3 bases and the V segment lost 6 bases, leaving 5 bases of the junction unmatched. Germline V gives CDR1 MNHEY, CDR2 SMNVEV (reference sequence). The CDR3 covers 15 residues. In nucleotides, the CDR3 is TGTGCCAGCAGGGGGGGACTAGCGGGGATCTACGAGCAGTACTTC. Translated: CASRGGLAGIYEQYF.

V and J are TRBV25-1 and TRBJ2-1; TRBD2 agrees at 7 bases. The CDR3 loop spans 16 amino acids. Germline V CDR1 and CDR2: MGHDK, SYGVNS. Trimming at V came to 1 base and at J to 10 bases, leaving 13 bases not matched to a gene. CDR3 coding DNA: TGTGCCAGCAGTGAATTTCCTAGCGGACCCCTGGGCGAGCAGTTCTTC. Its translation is CASSEFPSGPLGEQFF.

CDR3 sequence (DNA): TGTGCCAGCCTCCCCGGGATTGGATCGACCCCCCAGCATTTT. Translating gives CASLPGIGSTPQHF. The V call is TRBV28, the J call TRBJ1-5; D remains ambiguous. The CDR3 has 14 residues. Trimming shortened V by 8 bases and J by 10 bases, and 21 bases separated the two germline ends. Germline lookup yields CDR1 MDHEN and CDR2 SYDVKM.

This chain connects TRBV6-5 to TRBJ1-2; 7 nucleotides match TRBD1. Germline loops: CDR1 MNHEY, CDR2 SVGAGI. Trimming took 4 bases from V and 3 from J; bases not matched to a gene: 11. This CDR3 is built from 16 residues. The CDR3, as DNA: TGTGCCAGCAGTTTACTCCCCGGACAGGTGGACTATGGCTACACCTTC. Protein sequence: CASSLLPGQVDYGYTF.

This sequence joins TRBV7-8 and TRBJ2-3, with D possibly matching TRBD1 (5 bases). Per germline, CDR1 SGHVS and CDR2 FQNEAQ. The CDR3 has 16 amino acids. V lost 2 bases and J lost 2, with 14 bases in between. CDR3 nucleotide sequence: TGTGCCAGCAGCTTAAGTACAGGTCATAACACAGATACGCAGTATTTT. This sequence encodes CASSLSTGHNTDTQYF. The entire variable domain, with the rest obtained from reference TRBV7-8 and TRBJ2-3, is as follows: GAGVSQSPRYKVAKRGQDVALRCDPISGHVSLFWYQQALGQGPEFLTYFQNEAQLDKSGLPSDRFFAERPEGSVSTLKIQRTQQEDSAVYLCASSLSTGHNTDTQYFGPGTRLTVL.

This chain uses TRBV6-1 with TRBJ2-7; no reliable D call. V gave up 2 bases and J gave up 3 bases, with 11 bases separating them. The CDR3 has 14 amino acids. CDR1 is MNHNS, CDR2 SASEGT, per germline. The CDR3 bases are TGTGCCAGCAGTGAATGGGTTTCGGGCTACGAGCAGTACTTC. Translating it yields CASSEWVSGYEQYF.

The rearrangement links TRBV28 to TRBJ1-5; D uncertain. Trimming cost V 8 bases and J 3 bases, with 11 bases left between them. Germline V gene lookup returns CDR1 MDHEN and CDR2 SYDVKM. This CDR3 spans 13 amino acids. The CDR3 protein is CASALGYNQPQHF. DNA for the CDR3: TGTGCCAGCGCTCTGGGGTACAATCAGCCCCAGCATTTT. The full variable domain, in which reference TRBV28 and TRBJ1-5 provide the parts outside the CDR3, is DVKVTQSSRYLVKRTGEKVFLECVQDMDHENMFWYRQDPGLGLRLIYFSYDVKMKEKGDIPEGYSVSREKKERFSLILESASTNQTSMYLCASALGYNQPQHFGDGTRLSIL.

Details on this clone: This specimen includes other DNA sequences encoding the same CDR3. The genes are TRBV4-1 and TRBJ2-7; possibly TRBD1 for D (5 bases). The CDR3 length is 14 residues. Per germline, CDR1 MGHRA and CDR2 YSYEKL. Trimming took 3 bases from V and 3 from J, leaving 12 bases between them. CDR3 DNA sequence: TGCGCCAGCAGCCAGACCGGACAACACTACGAGCAGTACTTC. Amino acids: CASSQTGQHYEQYF.

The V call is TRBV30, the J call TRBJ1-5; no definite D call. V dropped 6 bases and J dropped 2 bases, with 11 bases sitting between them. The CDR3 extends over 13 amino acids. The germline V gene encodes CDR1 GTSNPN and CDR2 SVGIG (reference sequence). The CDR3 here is CACTIEGNQPQHF. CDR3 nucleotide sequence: TGTGCCTGCACAATTGAGGGCAATCAGCCCCAGCATTTT.

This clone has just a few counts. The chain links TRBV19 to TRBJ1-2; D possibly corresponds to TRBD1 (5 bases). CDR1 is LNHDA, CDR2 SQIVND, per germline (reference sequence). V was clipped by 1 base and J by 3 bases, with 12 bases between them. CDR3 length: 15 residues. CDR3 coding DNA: TGTGCCAGTAGTATAGCGGCAGGGCCGGACTATGGCTACACCTTC. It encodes CASSIAAGPDYGYTF.

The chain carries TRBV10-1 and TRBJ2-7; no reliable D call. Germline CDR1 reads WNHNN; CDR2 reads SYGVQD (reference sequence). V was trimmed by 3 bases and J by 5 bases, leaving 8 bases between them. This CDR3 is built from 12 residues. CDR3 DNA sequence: TGCGCCAGCAGTGACGACCTCAACGAGCAGTACTTC. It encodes CASSDDLNEQYF.

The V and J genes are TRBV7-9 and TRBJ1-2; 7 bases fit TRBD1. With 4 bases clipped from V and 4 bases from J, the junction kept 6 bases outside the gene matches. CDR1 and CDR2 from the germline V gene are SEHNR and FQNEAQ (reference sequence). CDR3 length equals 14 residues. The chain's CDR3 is CASSSEQGRYGYTF. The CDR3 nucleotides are TGTGCCAGCAGCTCGGAACAGGGGCGCTATGGCTACACCTTC.

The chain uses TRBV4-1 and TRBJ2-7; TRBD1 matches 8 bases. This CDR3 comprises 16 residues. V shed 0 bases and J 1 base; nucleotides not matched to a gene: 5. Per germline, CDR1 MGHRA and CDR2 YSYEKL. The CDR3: CASSQEDRGLSYEQYF. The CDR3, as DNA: TGCGCCAGCAGCCAAGAAGACAGGGGATTATCCTACGAGCAGTACTTC.

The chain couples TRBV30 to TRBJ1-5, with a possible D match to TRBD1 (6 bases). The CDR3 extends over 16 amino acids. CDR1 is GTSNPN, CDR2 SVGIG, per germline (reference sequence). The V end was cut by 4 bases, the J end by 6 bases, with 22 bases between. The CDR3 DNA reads TGTGCCTGGACCCCAGGGGCCTGGGGGACATCTCAGCCCCAGCATTTT. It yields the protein CAWTPGAWGTSQPQHF.

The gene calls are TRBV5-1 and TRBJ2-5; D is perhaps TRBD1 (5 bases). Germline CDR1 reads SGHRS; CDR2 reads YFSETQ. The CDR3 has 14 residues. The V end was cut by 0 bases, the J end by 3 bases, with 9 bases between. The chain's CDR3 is CASSLGVQEETQYF. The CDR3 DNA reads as TGCGCCAGCAGCTTGGGGGTACAGGAAGAGACCCAGTACTTC.

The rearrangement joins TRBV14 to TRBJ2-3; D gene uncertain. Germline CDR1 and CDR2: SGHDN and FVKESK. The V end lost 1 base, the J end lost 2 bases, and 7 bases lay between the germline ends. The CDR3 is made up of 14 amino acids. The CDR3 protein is CASSQVPFTDTQYF. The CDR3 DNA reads TGTGCCAGCAGCCAAGTTCCTTTCACAGATACGCAGTATTTT.

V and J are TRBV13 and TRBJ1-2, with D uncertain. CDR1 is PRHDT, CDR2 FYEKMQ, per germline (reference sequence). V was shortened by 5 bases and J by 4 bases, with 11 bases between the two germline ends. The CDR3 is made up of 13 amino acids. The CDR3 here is CASSPETLYGYTF. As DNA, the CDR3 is TGTGCCAGCAGCCCCGAGACCCTCTATGGCTACACCTTC.

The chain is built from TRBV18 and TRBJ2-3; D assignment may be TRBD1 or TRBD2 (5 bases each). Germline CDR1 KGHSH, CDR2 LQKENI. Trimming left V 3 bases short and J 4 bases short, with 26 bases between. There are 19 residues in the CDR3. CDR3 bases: TGTGCCAGCTCACCGAACGAATTTGAGGGGTCTAAAGGTCCAGATACGCAGTATTTT. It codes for CASSPNEFEGSKGPDTQYF.

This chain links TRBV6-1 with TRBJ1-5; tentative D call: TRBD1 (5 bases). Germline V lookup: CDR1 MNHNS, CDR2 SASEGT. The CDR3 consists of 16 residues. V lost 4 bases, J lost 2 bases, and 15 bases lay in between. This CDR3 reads CASSVQGLEGNQPQHF. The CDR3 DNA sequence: TGTGCCAGCAGTGTTCAGGGATTGGAAGGCAATCAGCCCCAGCATTTT.

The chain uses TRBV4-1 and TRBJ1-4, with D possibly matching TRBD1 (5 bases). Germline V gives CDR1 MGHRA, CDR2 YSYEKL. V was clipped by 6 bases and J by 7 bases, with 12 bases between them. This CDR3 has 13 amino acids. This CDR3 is CASRLTDSEKLFF. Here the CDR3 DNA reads TGCGCCAGCAGACTGACAGATTCTGAAAAACTGTTTTTT.